This TCR beta chain was captured by sequencing in a study of T cells in Graves' hyperthyroidism and ophthalmopathy. The investigators amplified TCR beta CDR3 regions from RNA transcripts. First-round RT-PCR of the TCR CDR3 relied on the HTBI primer set. MiXCR was run by TCRdb on the multiplex PCR reads, yielding one entry per CDR3 protein. The table has a few hundred thousand distinct CDR3 sequences, 46% seen once. The study excluded patients with uncontrolled infection, other autoimmune disease, pregnancy or lactation. The CDR3 is 14 amino acids. CDR1 SGHRS and CDR2 YFSETQ come from the germline V gene. V was pared by 4 bases and J by 5 bases, with 8 bases of the junction left unmatched.

The source material was peripheral blood or thyroid tissue (not recorded which). The source is an adult woman with Graves' disease, either hyperthyroidism or ophthalmopathy (not recorded which). V is TRBV5-1 and J is TRBJ2-5, with 7 bases fitting TRBD2. The CDR3 bases are TGCGCCAGCAGCATCCGGGACTACGGGGAGACCCAGTACTTC. Translation gives CASSIRDYGETQYF. The whole variable domain, remainder taken from reference TRBV5-1 and TRBJ2-5, is KAGVTQTPRYLIKTRGQQVTLSCSPISGHRSVSWYQQTPGQGLQFLFEYFSETQRNKGNFPGRFSGRQFSNSRSEMNVSTLELGDSALYLCASSIRDYGETQYFGPGTRLLVL.